These 32 T cell receptor beta chains share one sample of origin, sequenced in a study of Ad26.COV2.S vaccination and SARS-CoV-2 variants. Clones were sequenced by immunoSEQ multiplex PCR, and TCRdb holds only the in-frame ones, with some missing. In the table there are around 350,000 clones, under 95% of which are singletons. Sequencing used peripheral blood, obtained after recovery from COVID-19. The receptors were sampled from a human donor who had recovered from COVID-19.

The rearrangement links TRBV7-9 to TRBJ1-1; 7 bases line up with TRBD1. Per the germline V gene, CDR1 is SEHNR and CDR2 is FQNEAQ (reference sequence). The CDR3 totals 12 residues. V was clipped by 7 bases and J by 7 bases; unmatched bases: 6. The CDR3: CASNIGQVEAFF. DNA of the CDR3: TGTGCCAGCAACATAGGACAGGTTGAAGCTTTCTTT.

For the CDR3, the DNA is TGTGCCAGCAGTTACTCAGTACACGGAAACTATGGCTACACCTTC. Translated: CASSYSVHGNYGYTF. The chain recombines TRBV6-5 with TRBJ1-2, with D unclear. The CDR3 sequence is 15 residues long. Trimming pared 0 bases from V and 2 bases from J, leaving 10 bases between. Germline CDR1 and CDR2: MNHEY and SVGAGI.

The V gene is TRBV6-1, the J gene TRBJ1-5; D unresolved. Germline CDR1 MNHNS, CDR2 SASEGT. V lost 2 bases, J lost 7 bases, and 15 bases lay in between. The CDR3 spans 15 residues. As DNA, the CDR3 is TGTGCCAGCAGTGAATCCGCCCCTTTGGGGCAGCCCCAGCATTTT. Translation: CASSESAPLGQPQHF.

A note on this clone: At the DNA level, this CDR3 is encoded by other sequences in the same sample as well. The rearrangement uses TRBV15 and TRBJ1-1, with no clear D. V shed 0 bases and J shed 0 bases, with 5 bases lying between them. CDR3 size: 14 residues. Germline-derived CDR1 and CDR2 are LNHNV and YYDKDF (reference sequence). The CDR3 here is CATSRDRMNTEAFF. CDR3 coding DNA: TGTGCCACCAGCAGAGATAGGATGAACACTGAAGCTTTCTTT.

The rearrangement uses TRBV6-5 and TRBJ2-7; TRBD1 is a possible D gene (6 bases). The CDR3 contains 14 residues. Trimming took off 5 bases at V and 2 bases at J, with 13 bases between the two ends. In germline, CDR1 is MNHEY, CDR2 SVGAGI. CDR3 in amino acids: CASSTGTLPYEQYF. The CDR3 bases are TGTGCCAGCAGTACCGGGACACTACCCTACGAGCAGTACTTC.

V is TRBV6-5 and J is TRBJ2-1; TRBD2 agrees at 11 bases. CDR3 size: 15 residues. Per germline, CDR1 MNHEY and CDR2 SVGAGI. The V gene end was trimmed by 6 bases and the J gene end by 6 bases; junction bases not matched to a gene: 7. The CDR3 here is CASSLLAGGTNEQFF. As DNA, the CDR3 is TGTGCCAGCAGCCTTTTAGCGGGGGGGACCAATGAGCAGTTCTTC.

V and J are TRBV19 and TRBJ1-1, with 7 positions matching TRBD1. The CDR3 consists of 14 residues. With V trimmed by 6 bases and J by 0 bases, 4 bases remained unmatched. Germline assignment: CDR1 LNHDA and CDR2 SQIVND (reference sequence). The CDR3 DNA follows: TGTGCCAGTAGATACAGGGGAATGAACACTGAAGCTTTCTTT. Protein: CASRYRGMNTEAFF.

This chain joins TRBV11-2 and TRBJ1-1; 10 bases fit TRBD1. Per germline, CDR1 SGHAT and CDR2 FQNNGV. With V trimmed by 5 bases and J by 1 base, 7 bases remained unmatched. CDR3 length: 16 residues. Written as DNA, the CDR3 is TGTGCCAGCAGCGGGGACAGGGGAGGGGGGAACACTGAAGCTTTCTTT. Translating gives CASSGDRGGGNTEAFF.

The chain carries TRBV7-9 and TRBJ2-1; a possible D gene is TRBD1 (5 bases). V was shortened by 0 bases and J by 8 bases, with 8 bases between the two germline ends. Germline V gene sequence: CDR1 SEHNR, CDR2 FQNEAQ (reference sequence). This CDR3 is built from 13 residues. CDR3 loop: CASSLAGRDEQFF. CDR3 DNA: TGTGCCAGCAGCTTAGCGGGGCGCGATGAGCAGTTCTTC.

The gene calls are TRBV4-1 and TRBJ1-4; 7 bases match TRBD1. Germline assignment: CDR1 MGHRA and CDR2 YSYEKL. The trim removed 0 bases at V and 8 bases at J, leaving 9 bases unmatched. This CDR3 comprises 16 residues. The CDR3 loop reads CASSQDGLNRGEKLFF. The CDR3 DNA follows: TGCGCCAGCAGCCAAGATGGTCTGAACAGGGGCGAAAAACTGTTTTTT.

This rearrangement joins TRBV5-1 to TRBJ2-3; maybe TRBD1 (6 bases). V gave up 1 base and J gave up 0 bases, with 18 bases separating them. The CDR3 has 18 residues. Germline V CDR1 and CDR2: SGHRS, YFSETQ. The CDR3 DNA is TGCGCCAGCAGCTTGTCAAATCTTGTGGGGGCTAGCACAGATACGCAGTATTTT. Its protein is CASSLSNLVGASTDTQYF.

This clone was seen more than once but under ten times. The gene calls are TRBV23-1 and TRBJ1-6, with 7 positions matching TRBD1. TRBV23-1 is flagged as an ORF with uncertain function. V shed 7 bases and J 11 bases; nucleotides not matched to a gene: 11. The CDR3 extends over 14 amino acids. The CDR3 here is CASKEDRSGPPLHF. DNA of the CDR3: TGCGCCAGCAAGGAGGACAGGAGCGGTCCACCCCTCCACTTT.

The chain links TRBV19 to TRBJ1-4; unclear D gene. Germline CDR1 is LNHDA and CDR2 is SQIVND (reference sequence). Trimming removed 1 base at V and 4 bases at J, with 7 bases between. The CDR3 runs to 14 residues. In DNA form, the CDR3 reads TGTGCCAGTAGTATAGTCAGCAGTAATGAAAAACTGTTTTTT. Encoded protein: CASSIVSSNEKLFF.

The V call is TRBV3-1 (or the pseudogene TRBV3-2), the J call TRBJ1-5; D ambiguous. Germline lookup yields CDR1 LGHDT and CDR2 YNNKEL (reference sequence). The germline V and J ends were trimmed by 1 base and 8 bases, with 9 bases remaining between them. CDR3 length equals 13 residues. DNA for the CDR3: TGTGCCAGCAGCCAAGTCCCGAGCGAGCCCCAGCATTTT. Translation gives CASSQVPSEPQHF.

The chain carries TRBV6-5 and TRBJ1-3; no reliable D call. Germline CDR1 reads MNHEY; CDR2 reads SVGAGI. V dropped 4 bases and J dropped 2 bases, with 9 bases sitting between them. This CDR3 contains 14 residues. Written as DNA, the CDR3 is TGTGCCAGCAGTTCCGGGGTAACTGGAAACACCATATATTTT. This codes for CASSSGVTGNTIYF.

The rearrangement links TRBV19 to TRBJ1-1; TRBD1 might be the D (5 bases). The V gene's germline CDR1 is LNHDA and CDR2 SQIVND (reference sequence). The V gene lost 5 bases and the J gene lost 5 bases, with 18 bases spanning the gap. The CDR3 has 15 amino acids. The CDR3 protein is CASSSREGGRTEAFF. CDR3 DNA: TGTGCCAGTAGTTCCAGGGAGGGAGGGAGGACTGAAGCTTTCTTT.

The chain joins TRBV5-1 to TRBJ1-6, with a possible D match to TRBD1 (5 bases). Germline values: CDR1 SGHRS, CDR2 YFSETQ. Deletions cut 0 bases from V and 4 bases from J, with 5 bases between. The CDR3 has 14 residues. The CDR3 is CASSLGQYNSPLHF. The CDR3 nucleotides are TGCGCCAGCAGCTTGGGACAGTATAATTCACCCCTCCACTTT.

The rearrangement joins TRBV7-8 to TRBJ2-1; TRBD2 matches at 8 bases. Germline CDR1 reads SGHVS; CDR2 reads FQNEAQ. The CDR3 has 15 residues. The V segment lost 5 bases and the J segment 2 bases; nucleotides outside the gene matches: 5. CDR3 sequence (DNA): TGTGCCAGCAGCCCAGTCGGGGGGGCCTACAATGAGCAGTTCTTC. Amino acid sequence: CASSPVGGAYNEQFF.

This chain joins TRBV15 and TRBJ1-5, with D unresolved. The V gene lost 3 bases and the J gene lost 5 bases, with 11 bases spanning the gap. Looked up from germline, CDR1 is LNHNV and CDR2 is YYDKDF (reference sequence). The CDR3 has 14 amino acids. The CDR3 reads CATSSSNGDQPQHF. The CDR3 DNA sequence: TGTGCCACCAGCAGTAGTAACGGGGATCAGCCCCAGCATTTT.

This chain connects TRBV13 to TRBJ1-2; the match to TRBD1 covers 9 bases. CDR3 length: 14 amino acids. J gave up 4 bases and V 5 bases, and 5 bases lay outside the gene matches. Germline V gene data show CDR1 as PRHDT and CDR2 as FYEKMQ (reference sequence). As DNA, the CDR3 is TGTGCCAGCAGCCCTGGGACAGGGCCCTATGGCTACACCTTC. Its translation: CASSPGTGPYGYTF.

This CDR3 reads CASTPETGRNTEAFF. For the CDR3, the DNA is TGTGCCAGCACCCCCGAGACAGGGAGGAACACTGAAGCTTTCTTT. This rearrangement joins TRBV6-2 or TRBV6-3 to TRBJ1-1; 7 bases agree with TRBD1. Germline assignment: CDR1 MNHEY and CDR2 SVGEGT. With 7 bases clipped from V and 1 base from J, the junction kept 9 bases outside the gene matches. CDR3 length: 15 amino acids.

The rearrangement uses TRBV6-6 and TRBJ1-1; D not resolved. The CDR3 length is 10 residues. The germline gives CDR1 MNHNY, CDR2 SVGAGI (reference sequence). The ends were cut back, 9 bases at V and 9 bases at J, with 11 bases in the middle. In DNA form, the CDR3 reads TGTGCCAGTCGAACAGACCAAGCTTTCTTT. It specifies CASRTDQAFF.

The chain joins TRBV27 to TRBJ2-5; D is unresolved. The germline gives CDR1 MNHEY, CDR2 SMNVEV (reference sequence). V was clipped by 6 bases and J by 3 bases, with 14 bases between them. The CDR3 sequence is 14 residues long. This chain's CDR3 is CASRGLETKETQYF. The CDR3 DNA is TGTGCCAGCAGAGGGCTAGAAACAAAAGAGACCCAGTACTTC.

This chain links TRBV29-1 with TRBJ2-5; D gene uncertain. Germline CDR1 and CDR2: SQVTM and ANQGSEA. The CDR3 runs to 13 residues. The ends were cut back, 7 bases at V and 2 bases at J, with 14 bases in the middle. CDR3: CSASRRLQETQYF. The CDR3 DNA sequence: TGCAGCGCGTCCCGTCGTCTGCAAGAGACCCAGTACTTC.

V gene TRBV12-5 combines with J gene TRBJ1-1, with D maybe TRBD1 (5 bases). Germline V gene data show CDR1 as LGHNT and CDR2 as FRNRAP. The V end lost 2 bases, the J end lost 1 base, and 8 bases lay between the germline ends. The CDR3 is 14 amino acids. In nucleotides, the CDR3 is TGTGCTAGTGGTTTGCCAACAGGGAACACTGAAGCTTTCTTT. Protein product: CASGLPTGNTEAFF.

This clone showed up just a few times. The V and J genes are TRBV19 and TRBJ1-6; D remains unclear. This CDR3 has 13 residues. Germline CDR1 and CDR2: LNHDA and SQIVND (reference sequence). V shed 9 bases and J shed 8 bases, with 14 bases lying between them. The CDR3 sequence is CASGPQKDSPLHF. The CDR3 DNA is TGTGCCAGCGGACCCCAGAAGGATTCACCCCTCCACTTT.

The chain recombines TRBV3-1 (or the pseudogene TRBV3-2) with TRBJ1-1, with D hard to call. CDR3 length: 13 amino acids. Germline V lookup: CDR1 LGHDT, CDR2 YNNKEL (reference sequence). V lost 1 base to trimming and J lost 1 base, with 4 bases between them. CDR3 residues: CASSQGGNTEAFF. The CDR3 DNA is TGTGCCAGCAGCCAAGGGGGGAACACTGAAGCTTTCTTT.

This clone was picked up one time. V and J are TRBV2 and TRBJ2-7; a weak D match, TRBD1 (6 bases). Germline assignment: CDR1 SNHLY and CDR2 FYNNEI. The CDR3 has 12 residues. V was trimmed by 6 bases and J by 1 base, leaving 7 bases between them. CDR3 DNA: TGTGCCAGCAGCGGGACATCCTACGAGCAGTACTTC. Its translation is CASSGTSYEQYF.

The J gene is TRBJ1-2, the V gene TRBV11-1, with 11 bases aligning to TRBD1. With 0 bases clipped from V and 1 base from J, the junction kept 4 bases outside the gene matches. Germline assignment: CDR1 SGHAT and CDR2 FQDESV (reference sequence). The CDR3 length is 17 residues. The CDR3 bases are TGTGCCAGCAGCTTAGCGCCGGACAGGGGGCTTAACTATGGCTACACCTTC. Protein sequence: CASSLAPDRGLNYGYTF. Variable domain in full (rest from reference TRBV11-1 and TRBJ1-2): EAEVAQSPRYKITEKSQAVAFWCDPISGHATLYWYRQILGQGPELLVQFQDESVVDDSQLPKDRFSAERLKGVDSTLKIQPAELGDSAMYLCASSLAPDRGLNYGYTFGSGTRLTVV.

The chain combines TRBV7-9 with TRBJ2-5; D gene unclear. The germline V gene encodes CDR1 SEHNR and CDR2 FQNEAQ (reference sequence). This CDR3 is built from 15 residues. V was trimmed by 1 base and J by 1 base, leaving 10 bases between them. CDR3 DNA sequence: TGTGCCAGCAGCTTAGGTCGGGTAGGCCAAGAGACCCAGTACTTC. This translates into CASSLGRVGQETQYF. The full variable domain, with the rest looked up from reference TRBV7-9 and TRBJ2-5, is DTGVSQNPRHKITKRGQNVTFRCDPISEHNRLYWYRQTLGQGPEFLTYFQNEAQLEKSRLLSDRFSAERPKGSFSTLEIQRTEQGDSAMYLCASSLGRVGQETQYFGPGTRLLVL.

CDR3 amino acids: CASSTRQGAGNTIYF. The CDR3 coding sequence is TGTGCCAGCAGCACCAGACAGGGGGCCGGAAACACCATATATTTT. This sequence joins TRBV5-4 and TRBJ1-3; 10 bases line up with TRBD1. In germline, CDR1 is SGHNT, CDR2 YYREEE (reference sequence). The trim removed 4 bases at V and 4 bases at J, leaving 5 bases unmatched. The CDR3 totals 15 residues.

This chain uses TRBV19 with TRBJ2-7; 8 nucleotides align to TRBD1. V dropped 7 bases and J dropped 1; count of bases not matched to a gene: 3. CDR1 LNHDA and CDR2 SQIVND come from the germline V gene (reference sequence). The CDR3 covers 13 residues. The CDR3 DNA sequence: TGTGCCAGTACCGGACAGGGATCCTACGAGCAGTACTTC. Amino acid sequence: CASTGQGSYEQYF.